This T cell receptor (beta chain) was sequenced for a study of blood T cells in healthy people across ages. With a J-beta primer mix and a sample-barcoded 5' primer, a second PCR ran about 7 to 11 cycles. Via MiXCR, TCRdb re-called the 5' RACE reads, giving one row per CDR3 protein. The repertoire holds fewer than 2 million distinct CDR3 sequences, with about two fifths as singletons. The germline V gene encodes CDR1 SQVTM and CDR2 ANQGSEA. There are 13 residues in the CDR3. As concerns this clonotype: This may arise from a read error, as a much more abundant clone is one base away.

The source of this sequence is a human donor in good health. The chain employs TRBV29-1 and TRBJ2-5; 7 bases are shared with TRBD1. Near its end, the DNA agrees better with TRBJ2-1, so the J call may be wrong. Input material: blood. CDR3 amino acids: CSSHDRVQETQFF. DNA of the CDR3: TGCAGCTCCCACGACAGGGTTCAAGAGACCCAGTTCTTC.